These 13 T cell receptor beta chains were all obtained from the same sample, sequenced in a study of CXCR3-negative and CXCR3-positive naive CD8 T cells (dated 2019 in TCRdb). Points the paper makes about the study in general: Compared with CXCR3-negative naive cells, CXCR3-positive naive cells had TRB CDR3s with higher hydrophobicity (lower Kidera factor 4), lower energy, and higher strength and volume indices.

The sequencer listed for this sample is NextSeq 550. The Human TCR Profiling Kit (MiLaboratory) was used to make UMI-labeled 5' RACE TRB cDNA libraries. TCRdb reprocessed the raw reads; every CDR3 protein sequence is a single record, and DNA is not supplied. The sample's records list over 5,500 distinct CDR3 sequences. The ten most abundant clones make up 1.4% to 1.5% of the sample. Their recognized antigens are unknown. Sequenced: naive CXCR3+ CD8+ T cells from blood. In the paper's terms, the cell subset or site label means: CD45RO-CCR7+CD27+CD95- naive CD8+ T cells expressing CXCR3 (TNR3+). These receptor sequences come from a human donor in good health. Some clones in this sample may be carry-over from other donors' samples.

The chain links TRBV6-1 to TRBJ2-7; the TCRdb call, TRBD2, lacks DNA for checking. CDR1 and CDR2 from the germline V gene are MNHNS and SASEGT. The CDR3 covers 15 residues. CDR3 sequence reads: CASSTGLADLYEQYF.

The chain couples TRBV15 to TRBJ2-1; lacking DNA, the TRBD1 call made by TCRdb goes unchecked. Germline CDR1 is LNHNV and CDR2 is YYDKDF (reference sequence). The CDR3 is 14 residues long. CDR3 in amino acids: CATRSGTAYNEQFF. Based on the CDR3 plus reference TRBV15 and TRBJ2-1, the full variable domain is DAMVIQNPRYQVTQFGKPVTLSCSQTLNHNVMYWYQQKSSQAPKLLFHYYDKDFNNEADTPDNFQSRRPNTSFCFLDIRSPGLGDTAMYLCATRSGTAYNEQFFGPGTRLTVL.

The chain carries TRBV7-6 and TRBJ2-3. Germline lookup yields CDR1 SGHVS and CDR2 FNYEAQ. CDR3 length equals 12 residues. The CDR3 sequence is CASSPTLDTQYF.

Considering frequency, this clonotype is medium-sized. The gene calls are TRBV29-1 and TRBJ2-2; without DNA, the TCRdb call of TRBD1 cannot be checked. CDR1 is SQVTM and CDR2 is ANQGSEA in the germline V gene. This CDR3 region has 17 residues. The chain's CDR3 is CSVEERGAPPGTGELFF.

By frequency, this clonotype is medium-sized (0.01 to 0.1%). This sequence joins TRBV7-8 and TRBJ2-3; TCRdb's assignment of TRBD2 cannot be checked, as there is no DNA. The CDR3 covers 15 residues. Germline CDR1 and CDR2: SGHVS and FQNEAQ. CDR3 region: CASSFRGSDTDTQYF.

Considering frequency, this clonotype is medium-sized (0.01 to 0.1%). V and J are TRBV7-8 and TRBJ2-3. CDR3 length: 13 residues. The germline V gene encodes CDR1 SGHVS and CDR2 FQNEAQ. The CDR3 sequence: CASKGPGTDTQYF.

The chain joins TRBV6-5 to TRBJ1-2; TCRdb proposes TRBD1, but this gene call is untestable without DNA. CDR1 and CDR2 (germline): MNHEY, SVGAGI. CDR3 length equals 15 residues. CDR3: CASSSTGGFGYGYTF.

Judged by frequency, this clonotype is medium-sized. The V call is TRBV7-9, the J call TRBJ2-4; TCRdb returns TRBD1, unconfirmable since there is no DNA. The CDR3 runs to 15 residues. The germline V gene encodes CDR1 SEHNR and CDR2 FQNEAQ (reference sequence). The CDR3 protein is CASSYLGQGDDIQYF.

This chain links TRBV19 with TRBJ2-7. CDR3 length: 12 amino acids. CDR1 and CDR2 from the germline V gene are LNHDA and SQIVND (reference sequence). The CDR3 loop is CASSEGFYEQYF.

The chain has TRBV7-8 and TRBJ2-3; the D call of TRBD2 rests on TCRdb alone, since no DNA is present to check it. The CDR3 is 15 residues long. CDR1 and CDR2 from the germline V gene are SGHVS and FQNEAQ. CDR3 region: CASSATGTDGDTQYF.

This sequence joins TRBV7-6 and TRBJ2-7; the D gene TCRdb calls, TRBD2, cannot be checked with no DNA. The CDR3 covers 14 residues. Germline V gene sequence: CDR1 SGHVS, CDR2 FNYEAQ. The CDR3 protein is CASSRTWGEDEQYF.

This chain uses TRBV5-1 with TRBJ2-1; no DNA is available, so the TRBD2 call from TCRdb remains unchecked. CDR3 length: 16 residues. Germline-derived CDR1 and CDR2 are SGHRS and YFSETQ. The CDR3 sequence: CASSSGLAGSYNEQFF.

The chain employs TRBV6-2 or TRBV6-3 and TRBJ1-5. Germline V gene lookup returns CDR1 MNHEY and CDR2 SVGEGT. The CDR3 contains 15 residues. The CDR3 here is CASSYLGQAYQPQHF.